This TCR beta chain is from a study of shared clonotypes between healthy human individuals. Repertoires were generated with immunoSEQ multiplex PCR, while TCRdb's copy carries only in-frame clones and drops some. Of hundreds of thousands of clones listed, 90% to 98% are singletons. The CDR3 is 15 residues long. Naive CD8 isolation took CD45RO-negative cells positively selected for CCR7 and excluded terminally differentiated effector memory CD45RA+ cells. The sequenced sample was naive CD8+ T cells sorted from blood. This TCR came from a man aged 25-45 years in good health. The chain carries TRBV21-1 and TRBJ2-7; the DNA was not compared with TRBD2, the D call given in the table. TRBV21-1 represents a pseudogene. The CDR3 is CASSKDCRGPYEQYF. The CDR3 region has the DNA TGTGCCAGCAGCAAAGATTGCCGAGGGCCCTACGAGCAGTACTTC.